This TCR beta chain was sequenced for a study of early T cells in non-severe SARS-CoV-2 infection. One entry per CDR3 protein results from TCRdb running MiXCR on the 5' RACE reads. The sample has some 120,000 distinct CDR3 sequences; 15% are singletons. The CDR3 extends over 13 amino acids. Per germline, CDR1 GTSNPN and CDR2 SVGIG (reference sequence). The V and J ends lost 0 bases and 8 bases, in that order; junction bases with no gene match: 5. The sample consisted of whole blood. The sequence came from an adult who was a healthcare worker with PCR-confirmed SARS-CoV-2 infection or an uninfected control (not recorded which). The genes are TRBV30 and TRBJ1-2; TRBD1 matches at 8 bases. The CDR3 DNA follows: TGTGCCTGGAGTGTACAGGGGGATAGCGGCTACACCTTC. Protein product: CAWSVQGDSGYTF.